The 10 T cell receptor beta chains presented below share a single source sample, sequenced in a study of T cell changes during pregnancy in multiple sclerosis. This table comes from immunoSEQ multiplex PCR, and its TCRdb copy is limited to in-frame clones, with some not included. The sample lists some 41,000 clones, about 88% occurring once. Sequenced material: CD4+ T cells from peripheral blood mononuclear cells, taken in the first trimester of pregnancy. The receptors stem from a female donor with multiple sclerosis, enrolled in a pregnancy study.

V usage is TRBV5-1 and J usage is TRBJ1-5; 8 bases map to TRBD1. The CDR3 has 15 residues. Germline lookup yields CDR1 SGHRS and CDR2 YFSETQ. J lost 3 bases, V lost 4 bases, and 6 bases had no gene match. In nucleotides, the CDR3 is TGCGCCAGCAGCGCAGGGACAGGTTTCAATCAGCCCCAGCATTTT. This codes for CASSAGTGFNQPQHF.

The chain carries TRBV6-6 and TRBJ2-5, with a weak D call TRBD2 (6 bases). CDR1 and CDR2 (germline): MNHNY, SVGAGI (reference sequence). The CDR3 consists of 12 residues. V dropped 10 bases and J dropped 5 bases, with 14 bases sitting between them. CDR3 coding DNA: TGTGCCACCGGGAGATACGGGGAGACCCAGTACTTC. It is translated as CATGRYGETQYF.

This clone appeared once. The CDR3 DNA sequence: TGTGCCAGCAGCCAAGTAAGCGGGGTGACCTATGGCTACACCTTC. Protein sequence: CASSQVSGVTYGYTF. This rearrangement joins TRBV4-2 to TRBJ1-2; D is unclear. Trimming removed 1 base at V and 4 bases at J, with 13 bases between. The CDR3 consists of 15 residues. Germline CDR1 is LGHNA and CDR2 is YNFKEQ.

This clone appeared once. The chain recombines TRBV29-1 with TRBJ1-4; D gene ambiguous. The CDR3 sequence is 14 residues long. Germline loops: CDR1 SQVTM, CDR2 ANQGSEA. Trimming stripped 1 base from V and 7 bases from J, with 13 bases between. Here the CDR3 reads CSVEAQSPGEKLFF. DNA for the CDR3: TGCAGCGTTGAAGCCCAAAGTCCAGGTGAAAAACTGTTTTTT.

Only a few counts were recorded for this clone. The CDR3 reads CAWSVWRIGYEQYF. CDR3 bases: TGTGCCTGGAGTGTATGGAGGATAGGGTACGAGCAGTACTTC. The chain couples TRBV30 to TRBJ2-7; D might be TRBD2 (5 bases). Trimming shortened V by 0 bases and J by 4 bases, and 13 bases separated the two germline ends. The CDR3 covers 14 residues. CDR1 is GTSNPN, CDR2 SVGIG, per germline (reference sequence).

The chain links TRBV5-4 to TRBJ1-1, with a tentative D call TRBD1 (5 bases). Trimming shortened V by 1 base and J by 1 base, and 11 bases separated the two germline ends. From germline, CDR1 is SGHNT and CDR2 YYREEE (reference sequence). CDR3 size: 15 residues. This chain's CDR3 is CASSLTNQGNTEAFF. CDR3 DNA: TGTGCCAGCAGCTTGACCAATCAGGGGAACACTGAAGCTTTCTTT.

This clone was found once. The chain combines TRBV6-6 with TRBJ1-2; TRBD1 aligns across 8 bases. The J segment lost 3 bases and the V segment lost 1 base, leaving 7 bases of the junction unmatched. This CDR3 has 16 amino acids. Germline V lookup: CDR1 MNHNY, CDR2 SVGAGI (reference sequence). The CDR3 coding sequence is TGTGCCAGCAGTTACTACCAGGGGGCAGTGTACTATGGCTACACCTTC. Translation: CASSYYQGAVYYGYTF.

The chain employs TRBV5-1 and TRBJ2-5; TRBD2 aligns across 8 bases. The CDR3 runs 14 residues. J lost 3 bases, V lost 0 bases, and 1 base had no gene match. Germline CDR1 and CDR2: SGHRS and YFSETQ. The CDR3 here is CASSLVGLEETQYF. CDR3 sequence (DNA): TGCGCCAGCAGCTTGGTGGGACTAGAAGAGACCCAGTACTTC.

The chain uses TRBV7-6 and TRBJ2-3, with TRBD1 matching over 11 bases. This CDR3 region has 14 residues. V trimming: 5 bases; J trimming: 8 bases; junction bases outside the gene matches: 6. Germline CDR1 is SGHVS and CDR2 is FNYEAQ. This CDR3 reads CASSPGTGGATQYF. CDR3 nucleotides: TGTGCCAGCAGCCCCGGGACAGGGGGAGCTACGCAGTATTTT. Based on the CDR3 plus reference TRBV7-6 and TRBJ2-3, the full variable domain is GAGVSQSPRYKVTKRGQDVALRCDPISGHVSLYWYRQALGQGPEFLTYFNYEAQQDKSGLPNDRFSAERPEGSISTLTIQRTEQRDSAMYRCASSPGTGGATQYFGPGTRLTVL.

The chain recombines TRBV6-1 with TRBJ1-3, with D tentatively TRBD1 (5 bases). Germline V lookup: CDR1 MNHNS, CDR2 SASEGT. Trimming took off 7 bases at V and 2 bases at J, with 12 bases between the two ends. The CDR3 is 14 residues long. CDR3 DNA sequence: TGTGCCAGCAAAGGCCCAGGGACTGGAAACACCATATATTTT. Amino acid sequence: CASKGPGTGNTIYF.